The rows below give T cell receptor beta chains drawn from one sample of a study of early T cells in non-severe SARS-CoV-2 infection. TCRdb reanalysed the 5' RACE reads using MiXCR and keeps one entry per CDR3 protein. The table includes tens of thousands of distinct CDR3 sequences, 20% to 25% detected once. The source material was whole blood, sampled at baseline. The receptors derive from an adult who was a healthcare worker with PCR-confirmed SARS-CoV-2 infection or an uninfected control (not recorded which). Each CDR3 is given with its conserved first and last residue. Each record gives: V gene, J gene, CDR3 protein.

v_gene: TRBV30
j_gene: TRBJ2-2
CDR3aa: CAWSSYRELFF

v_gene: TRBV19
j_gene: TRBJ2-2
CDR3aa: CASFAGSKNTGELFF

v_gene: TRBV29-1
j_gene: TRBJ1-2
CDR3aa: CSVEDHGQGYTF

v_gene: TRBV5-1
j_gene: TRBJ1-1
CDR3aa: CASSLGTPPEAFF

v_gene: TRBV5-1
j_gene: TRBJ1-3
CDR3aa: CASSLAGTGNTIYF

v_gene: TRBV7-8
j_gene: TRBJ2-3
CDR3aa: CASSLAQVTDTQYF

v_gene: TRBV5-5
j_gene: TRBJ2-3
CDR3aa: CASSLVLSGALGADTQYF

v_gene: TRBV7-8
j_gene: TRBJ2-3
CDR3aa: CASSFQRGGSTDTQYF

v_gene: TRBV27
j_gene: TRBJ1-5
CDR3aa: CASSLQRGQPQHF

v_gene: TRBV20-1
j_gene: TRBJ2-1
CDR3aa: CSARTGGSSYNEQFF

v_gene: TRBV12-3/TRBV12-4
j_gene: TRBJ2-7
CDR3aa: CASSSWEGLDEQYF

v_gene: TRBV12-3/TRBV12-4
j_gene: TRBJ2-3
CDR3aa: CASSSLTADTQYF

v_gene: TRBV20-1
j_gene: TRBJ2-2
CDR3aa: CSAIVPNTGELFF

v_gene: TRBV12-3/TRBV12-4
j_gene: TRBJ1-5
CDR3aa: CASSVGGRNQPQHF